This is a list of T cell receptor beta chains from one sample in a study of T-cell reconstitution after alpha-beta-depleted transplantation in children. Each CDR3 protein gets one entry after TCRdb re-called the PCR reads with MiXCR. The sample contains about 400,000 distinct CDR3 sequences, about a fifth of which appear only once. Sequencing was performed on PBMCs from the stem cell graft donor, taken from the stem cell graft. The receptors here all came from a human donor who donated a stem cell graft to a child with acute myeloid leukemia. The CDR3 runs from the conserved cysteine through the conserved F or W.

V gene	J gene	CDR3 protein
TRBV4-3	TRBJ2-1	CASSQDRGGGQFF
TRBV5-6	TRBJ2-2	CASSLMTPTGELFF
TRBV5-1	TRBJ2-3	CASSFLRDRADTQYF
TRBV4-1	TRBJ2-2	CASSQEGTHTGELFF
TRBV7-2	TRBJ1-2	CASSTLARGYTF
TRBV5-1	TRBJ2-1	CASSLLQREGRNEQFF
TRBV11-2	TRBJ2-5	CASSMGQQETQYF
TRBV29-1	TRBJ2-5	CSVGGTPETQYF
TRBV29-1	TRBJ2-7	CSVAAARDTYEQYF
TRBV12-3/TRBV12-4	TRBJ2-1	CATGQVAYNEQFF
TRBV12-3/TRBV12-4	TRBJ2-2	CASRLTGGTGELFF
TRBV7-3	TRBJ1-2	CASSPGDRGHYGYTF
TRBV18	TRBJ2-6	CASSSTGSGANVLTF
TRBV29-1	TRBJ1-2	CSVEDGGYGYTF
TRBV29-1	TRBJ1-2	CSALGTGTVEYGYTF
TRBV28	TRBJ1-1	CASSLAASPEAFF
TRBV4-1	TRBJ2-2	CASSFDRDTGELFF
TRBV29-1	TRBJ2-1	CSVDRAGGNEQFF
TRBV29-1	TRBJ2-7	CSVKGRGYEQYF
TRBV3-1	TRBJ2-2	CASSPQLAGANTGELFF